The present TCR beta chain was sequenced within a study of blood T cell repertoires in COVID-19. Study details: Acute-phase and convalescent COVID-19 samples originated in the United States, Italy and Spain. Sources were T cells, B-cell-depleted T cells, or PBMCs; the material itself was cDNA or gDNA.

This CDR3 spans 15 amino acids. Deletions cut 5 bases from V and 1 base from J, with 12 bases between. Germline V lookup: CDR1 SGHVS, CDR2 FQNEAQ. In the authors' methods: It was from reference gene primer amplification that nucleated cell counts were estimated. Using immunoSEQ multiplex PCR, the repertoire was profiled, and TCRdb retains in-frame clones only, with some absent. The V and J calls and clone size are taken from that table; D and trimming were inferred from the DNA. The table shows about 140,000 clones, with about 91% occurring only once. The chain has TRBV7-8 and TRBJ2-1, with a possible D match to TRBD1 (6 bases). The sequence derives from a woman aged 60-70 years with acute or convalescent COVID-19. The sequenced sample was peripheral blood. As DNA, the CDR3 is TGTGCCAGCAGCGAGGGGGTGGGGTCCTACAATGAGCAGTTCTTC. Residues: CASSEGVGSYNEQFF.